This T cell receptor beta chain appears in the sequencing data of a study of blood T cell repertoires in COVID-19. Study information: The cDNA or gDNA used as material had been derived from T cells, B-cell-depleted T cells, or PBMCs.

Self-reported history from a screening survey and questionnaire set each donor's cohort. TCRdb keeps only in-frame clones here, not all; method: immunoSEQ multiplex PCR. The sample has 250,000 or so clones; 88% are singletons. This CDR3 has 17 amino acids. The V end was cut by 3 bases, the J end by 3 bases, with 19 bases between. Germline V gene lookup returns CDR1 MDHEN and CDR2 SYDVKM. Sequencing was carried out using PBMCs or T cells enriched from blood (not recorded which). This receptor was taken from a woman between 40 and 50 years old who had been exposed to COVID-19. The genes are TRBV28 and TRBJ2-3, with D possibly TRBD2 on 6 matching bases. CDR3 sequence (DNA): TGTGCCAGCAGTTTCACCCTCCTGCGGGATAGTACAGATACGCAGTATTTT. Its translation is CASSFTLLRDSTDTQYF.